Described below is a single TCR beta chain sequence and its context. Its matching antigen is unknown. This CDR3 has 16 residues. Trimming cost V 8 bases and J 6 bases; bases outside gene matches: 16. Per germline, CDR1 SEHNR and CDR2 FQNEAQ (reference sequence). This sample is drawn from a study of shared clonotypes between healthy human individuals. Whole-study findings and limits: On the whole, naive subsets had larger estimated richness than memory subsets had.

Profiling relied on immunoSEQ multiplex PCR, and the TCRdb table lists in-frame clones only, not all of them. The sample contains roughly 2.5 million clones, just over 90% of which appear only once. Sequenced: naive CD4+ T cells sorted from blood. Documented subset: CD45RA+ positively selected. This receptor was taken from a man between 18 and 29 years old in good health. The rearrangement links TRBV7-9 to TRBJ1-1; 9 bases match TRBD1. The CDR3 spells CASCLDLGTGIAEAFF. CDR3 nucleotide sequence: TGTGCCAGCTGCCTTGATCTTGGGACAGGGATCGCTGAAGCTTTCTTT.